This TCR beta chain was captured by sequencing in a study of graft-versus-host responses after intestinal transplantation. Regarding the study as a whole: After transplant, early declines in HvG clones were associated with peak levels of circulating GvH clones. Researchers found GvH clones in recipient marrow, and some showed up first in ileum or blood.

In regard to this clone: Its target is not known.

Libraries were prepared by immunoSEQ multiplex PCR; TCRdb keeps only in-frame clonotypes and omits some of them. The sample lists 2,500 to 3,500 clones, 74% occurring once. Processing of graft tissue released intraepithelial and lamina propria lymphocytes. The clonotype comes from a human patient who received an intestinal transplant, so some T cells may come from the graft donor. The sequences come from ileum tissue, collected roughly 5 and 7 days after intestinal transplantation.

The CDR3 bases are TGTGCCAGCAGCTGGGGACAGGCCACCGGGGAGCTGTTTTTT. Residues: CASSWGQATGELFF. The chain employs TRBV6-1 and TRBJ2-2; 8 nucleotides line up with TRBD1. In germline, CDR1 is MNHNS, CDR2 SASEGT. This CDR3 is built from 14 residues. Trimming took 6 bases from V and 4 from J; bases not matched to a gene: 4.